The rows below give T cell receptor beta chains drawn from one sample of a study of cytomegalovirus exposure and HLA in healthy donors. Assay: immunoSEQ multiplex PCR; the TCRdb copy retains only in-frame clones and omits some. The sample has approximately 150,000 clones; roughly 64% are singletons. Sequencing used PBMCs. The receptor source for this set is a woman aged 25 to 39 in good health and CMV-seropositive. The CDR3 runs from the conserved cysteine through the conserved F or W. The D gene is left open where the match is weak. Some rows have no size entry. The others give once, few or many, or a class for an expanded clone.

d_gene: TRBD2
abundance: .
v_gene: TRBV7-9
j_gene: TRBJ2-4
CDR3nt: TGTGCCAGCAGCTTACCCCTCCGGATAGCGGGAGCAGGGGCCATTCAGTACTTC
CDR3aa: CASSLPLRIAGAGAIQYF

d_gene: .
abundance: .
v_gene: TRBV6-1
j_gene: TRBJ1-1
CDR3nt: TGTGCCAGCACCCAGGGACTCCCGAACACTGAAGCTTTCTTT
CDR3aa: CASTQGLPNTEAFF

d_gene: TRBD1
abundance: .
v_gene: TRBV6-5
j_gene: TRBJ1-1
CDR3nt: TGTGCCAGCAGTTACGGGACAGGAGAAGCTTTCTTT
CDR3aa: CASSYGTGEAFF

d_gene: .
abundance: few
v_gene: TRBV28
j_gene: TRBJ1-2
CDR3nt: TGTGCCAGCAGTTTCGCAGGGATTAACTATGGCTACACCTTC
CDR3aa: CASSFAGINYGYTF

d_gene: TRBD1
abundance: .
v_gene: TRBV5-1
j_gene: TRBJ1-4
CDR3nt: TGCGCCAGCAGCGCCGGACAGGGAAGATTATGGGTGAAAAAACTGTTTTTT
CDR3aa: CASSAGQGRLWVKKLFF

d_gene: .
abundance: .
v_gene: TRBV6-5
j_gene: TRBJ1-5
CDR3nt: TGTGCCAGCAGTCTGACAGTTGCCAATCAGCCCCAGCATTTT
CDR3aa: CASSLTVANQPQHF

d_gene: TRBD2
abundance: .
v_gene: TRBV10-3
j_gene: TRBJ2-7
CDR3nt: TGTGCCATCAGTGAGCCGGGTTTAGCGGGGGGCTACGAGCAGTACTTC
CDR3aa: CAISEPGLAGGYEQYF

d_gene: TRBD2
abundance: .
v_gene: TRBV7-2
j_gene: TRBJ2-6
CDR3nt: TGTGCCAGCAGCTTAGTCGGGAGGGGCTCTGGGGCCAACGTCCTGACTTTC
CDR3aa: CASSLVGRGSGANVLTF

d_gene: .
abundance: .
v_gene: TRBV6-5
j_gene: TRBJ1-2
CDR3nt: TGTGCCAGCAGCGCCGGGGGGGCGGAGGGCTACACCTTC
CDR3aa: CASSAGGAEGYTF

d_gene: .
abundance: many
v_gene: TRBV4-2
j_gene: TRBJ1-1
CDR3nt: TGTGCCAGCAGCCAAGAACAGGTGAACACTGAAGCTTTCTTT
CDR3aa: CASSQEQVNTEAFF

d_gene: TRBD2
abundance: .
v_gene: TRBV5-4
j_gene: TRBJ2-1
CDR3nt: TGTGCCAGCACCTATTTCAGCGGGAGCGTCCACAATGAGCAGTTCTTC
CDR3aa: CASTYFSGSVHNEQFF

d_gene: TRBD1
abundance: .
v_gene: TRBV9
j_gene: TRBJ2-7
CDR3nt: TGTGCCAGCAGCTCGACAGGGTCCTACGAGCAGTACTTC
CDR3aa: CASSSTGSYEQYF

d_gene: TRBD1
abundance: .
v_gene: TRBV13
j_gene: TRBJ2-7
CDR3nt: TGTGCCAGCAGCCGACAGGGGATCCACGAGCAGTACTTC
CDR3aa: CASSRQGIHEQYF

d_gene: .
abundance: few
v_gene: TRBV10-3
j_gene: TRBJ1-1
CDR3nt: TGTGCCATCAGCGATACGGGGGGTAACACGGCTTTCTTT
CDR3aa: CAISDTGGNTAFF

d_gene: .
abundance: .
v_gene: TRBV4-1
j_gene: TRBJ2-7
CDR3nt: TGCGCCAGCAGCCACCTGGCTGAACAGGGATACGAGCAGTACTTC
CDR3aa: CASSHLAEQGYEQYF

d_gene: TRBD2
abundance: many
v_gene: TRBV10-3
j_gene: TRBJ2-1
CDR3nt: TGTGCCATCAGTGAGTCGACTAGCGTGGCGGGTGAGCAGTTCTTC
CDR3aa: CAISESTSVAGEQFF

d_gene: .
abundance: .
v_gene: TRBV7-3
j_gene: TRBJ2-7
CDR3nt: TGTGCCAGCAGCACCGGGACATATGGGTACGAGCAGTACTTC
CDR3aa: CASSTGTYGYEQYF

d_gene: .
abundance: .
v_gene: TRBV5-4
j_gene: TRBJ2-1
CDR3nt: TGTGCCAGCAGCTTGTACTGGCGGTACAATGAGCAGTTCTTC
CDR3aa: CASSLYWRYNEQFF

d_gene: .
abundance: .
v_gene: TRBV10-1
j_gene: TRBJ2-7
CDR3nt: TGCGCCAGCGCGCGAGACAGATCCAGCTACGAGCAGTACTTC
CDR3aa: CASARDRSSYEQYF

d_gene: .
abundance: once
v_gene: TRBV6-1
j_gene: TRBJ1-2
CDR3nt: TGTGCCAGCAGTGAGGCCTATGGCTACACCTTC
CDR3aa: CASSEAYGYTF

d_gene: .
abundance: .
v_gene: TRBV7-9
j_gene: TRBJ1-4
CDR3nt: TGTGCCAGCAGCTCTTCCCCTTGGGGCCAACAATTT
CDR3aa: CASSSSPWGQQF

d_gene: .
abundance: .
v_gene: TRBV7-3
j_gene: TRBJ2-1
CDR3nt: TGTGCCAGCAGCTCGTTCAGGGGCAATGAGCAGTTCTTC
CDR3aa: CASSSFRGNEQFF

d_gene: TRBD2
abundance: .
v_gene: TRBV11-3
j_gene: TRBJ2-1
CDR3nt: TGTGCCAGCAGCTCCCGGGACTACTCCTACAATGAGCAGTTCTTC
CDR3aa: CASSSRDYSYNEQFF

d_gene: TRBD2
abundance: .
v_gene: TRBV4-1
j_gene: TRBJ2-1
CDR3nt: TGCGCCAGCAGCCAAGATCTGTTTCGCGGGAGGCTCAATGAGCAGTTCTTC
CDR3aa: CASSQDLFRGRLNEQFF

d_gene: .
abundance: .
v_gene: TRBV6-5
j_gene: TRBJ1-2
CDR3nt: TGTGCCAGCAGGCGCCGATGGGACACCCACTATGGCTACACCTTC
CDR3aa: CASRRRWDTHYGYTF

d_gene: .
abundance: .
v_gene: TRBV11-3
j_gene: TRBJ2-2
CDR3nt: TGTGCCAGCAGCCCCGGAGGGAGTGGGACCGGGGAGCTGTTTTTT
CDR3aa: CASSPGGSGTGELFF

d_gene: .
abundance: .
v_gene: TRBV4-2
j_gene: TRBJ1-3
CDR3nt: TGTGCCAGCAGCCAAGAAAACAGGCAAGGGGCAAACACCATATATTTT
CDR3aa: CASSQENRQGANTIYF

d_gene: TRBD1
abundance: .
v_gene: TRBV9
j_gene: TRBJ1-1
CDR3nt: TGTGCCAGCAGCGACGGACAGGGGAACACTGAAGCTTTCTTT
CDR3aa: CASSDGQGNTEAFF

d_gene: .
abundance: .
v_gene: TRBV4-1
j_gene: TRBJ1-5
CDR3nt: TGCGCCAGCAGCCAAGTGAGGGATGGCGATCAGCCCCAGCATTTT
CDR3aa: CASSQVRDGDQPQHF

d_gene: .
abundance: once
v_gene: TRBV5-1
j_gene: TRBJ2-1
CDR3nt: TGCGCCAGCAGCTTGGGGATGGACGGGAATGGGCAGTTCTTC
CDR3aa: CASSLGMDGNGQFF

d_gene: .
abundance: .
v_gene: TRBV20-1
j_gene: TRBJ1-1
CDR3nt: TGCAGTGCTAGCATGACTGATGAAGCTTTCTTT
CDR3aa: CSASMTDEAFF

d_gene: TRBD1
abundance: .
v_gene: TRBV2
j_gene: TRBJ1-6
CDR3nt: TGTGCCAGCAGGCCGGGACAGGGCCTAAGCTCCTATAATTCCCCCCTCCACTTT
CDR3aa: CASRPGQGLSSYNSPLHF

d_gene: TRBD1
abundance: .
v_gene: TRBV6-5
j_gene: TRBJ2-7
CDR3nt: TGTGCCAGCAGTTACCAGACAGGGGCCCACGAGCAGTACTTC
CDR3aa: CASSYQTGAHEQYF

d_gene: .
abundance: .
v_gene: TRBV18
j_gene: TRBJ1-1
CDR3nt: TGTGCCAGCTCACCAGGGCTCGACACTGAAGCTTTCTTT
CDR3aa: CASSPGLDTEAFF

d_gene: .
abundance: .
v_gene: TRBV27
j_gene: TRBJ2-7
CDR3nt: TGTGCCAGCAGTTTCGGCAGGTCCTACGAGCAGTACTTC
CDR3aa: CASSFGRSYEQYF

d_gene: .
abundance: .
v_gene: TRBV6-1
j_gene: TRBJ2-5
CDR3nt: TGTGCCAGCAGTGAAGTCCCCTCTACCCAAGAGACCCAGTACTTC
CDR3aa: CASSEVPSTQETQYF

d_gene: .
abundance: .
v_gene: TRBV4-1
j_gene: TRBJ2-7
CDR3nt: TGCGCCAGCAGCCTTTCACAGGGCTACGAGCAGTACTTC
CDR3aa: CASSLSQGYEQYF

d_gene: TRBD1
abundance: .
v_gene: TRBV2
j_gene: TRBJ2-7
CDR3nt: TGTGCCAGCGGGGGAAGTCAGGGGGCGGGCGAGCAGTACTTC
CDR3aa: CASGGSQGAGEQYF

d_gene: TRBD2
abundance: few
v_gene: TRBV2
j_gene: TRBJ2-3
CDR3nt: TGTGCCAGCAGTGCTAGCGGGGGGGGCCCAGATACGCAGTATTTT
CDR3aa: CASSASGGGPDTQYF

d_gene: .
abundance: .
v_gene: TRBV28
j_gene: TRBJ2-2
CDR3nt: TGTGCCAGCAGACGACAGCCAGCGAACACCGGGGAGCTGTTTTTT
CDR3aa: CASRRQPANTGELFF

d_gene: TRBD1
abundance: .
v_gene: TRBV15
j_gene: TRBJ1-6
CDR3nt: TGTGCCACCAGCAGGGACAGGGATCTCGGATCACCCCTCCACTTT
CDR3aa: CATSRDRDLGSPLHF

d_gene: .
abundance: .
v_gene: TRBV6-5
j_gene: TRBJ2-1
CDR3nt: TGTGCCAGCAGTTACTCAGGCGGTTTATTCAATGAGCAGTTCTTC
CDR3aa: CASSYSGGLFNEQFF

d_gene: .
abundance: .
v_gene: TRBV6-6
j_gene: TRBJ2-1
CDR3nt: TGTGCCAGCAGTCCAATCCTAGCGGAGCAGTTCTTC
CDR3aa: CASSPILAEQFF

d_gene: TRBD1
abundance: few
v_gene: TRBV6-5
j_gene: TRBJ1-2
CDR3nt: TGTGCCAGCACCAGACAGGGGGCGAATGGCTACACCTTC
CDR3aa: CASTRQGANGYTF

d_gene: TRBD1
abundance: .
v_gene: TRBV19
j_gene: TRBJ1-5
CDR3nt: TGTGCCAGCTGGTTGGGACAGTTTCATCAGCCCCAGCATTTT
CDR3aa: CASWLGQFHQPQHF

d_gene: TRBD2
abundance: .
v_gene: TRBV27
j_gene: TRBJ2-7
CDR3nt: TGTGCCAGCAGACAAGCGGGACTAGCGGGGAACTACGAGCAGTACTTC
CDR3aa: CASRQAGLAGNYEQYF

d_gene: TRBD2
abundance: few
v_gene: TRBV7-9
j_gene: TRBJ2-1
CDR3nt: TGTGCCAGCAGCTTAGGGAGGGGAGCGGGAGTCACCGATGAGCAGTTCTTC
CDR3aa: CASSLGRGAGVTDEQFF

d_gene: TRBD2
abundance: .
v_gene: TRBV5-4
j_gene: TRBJ2-3
CDR3nt: TGTGCCAGCAGCTCCGTAGCACGGCGGGGGATCACAGATACGCAGTATTTT
CDR3aa: CASSSVARRGITDTQYF

d_gene: .
abundance: .
v_gene: TRBV4-2
j_gene: TRBJ2-7
CDR3nt: TGTGCCAGCAGCCAACATAATACCGGGACATCCTACGAGCAGTACTTC
CDR3aa: CASSQHNTGTSYEQYF

d_gene: .
abundance: .
v_gene: TRBV29-1
j_gene: TRBJ2-3
CDR3nt: TGCAGCGTTGACGGGGGACTCTCCGGTGGTACGCAGTATTTT
CDR3aa: CSVDGGLSGGTQYF

d_gene: .
abundance: .
v_gene: TRBV28
j_gene: TRBJ2-3
CDR3nt: TGTGCCAGCAGTTTAGCGGGTGCAGATACGCAGTATTTT
CDR3aa: CASSLAGADTQYF

d_gene: .
abundance: .
v_gene: TRBV7-6
j_gene: TRBJ1-2
CDR3nt: TGTGCCAGCAGTAATAGCCCTCAGGGCATCTATGGCTACACCTTC
CDR3aa: CASSNSPQGIYGYTF

d_gene: TRBD1
abundance: .
v_gene: TRBV7-3
j_gene: TRBJ2-5
CDR3nt: TGTGCCAGCAGCCTAGGGGACAGGACATTTCAAGAGACCCAGTACTTC
CDR3aa: CASSLGDRTFQETQYF